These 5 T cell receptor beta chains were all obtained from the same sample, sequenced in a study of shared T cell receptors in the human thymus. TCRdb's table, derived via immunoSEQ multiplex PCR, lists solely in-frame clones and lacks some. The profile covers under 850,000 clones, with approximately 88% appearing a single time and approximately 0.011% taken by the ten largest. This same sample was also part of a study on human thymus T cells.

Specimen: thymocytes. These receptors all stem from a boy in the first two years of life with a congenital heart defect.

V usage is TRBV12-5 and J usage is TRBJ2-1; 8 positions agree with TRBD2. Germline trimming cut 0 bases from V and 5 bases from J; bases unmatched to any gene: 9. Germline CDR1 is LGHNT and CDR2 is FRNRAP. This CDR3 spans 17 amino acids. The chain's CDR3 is CASGLVSKAGGHNEQFF. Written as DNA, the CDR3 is TGTGCTAGTGGTTTGGTATCGAAGGCGGGAGGACACAATGAGCAGTTCTTC.

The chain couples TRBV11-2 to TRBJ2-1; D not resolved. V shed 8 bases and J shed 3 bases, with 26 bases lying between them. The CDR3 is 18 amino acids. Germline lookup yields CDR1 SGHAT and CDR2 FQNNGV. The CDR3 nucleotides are TGTGCCAGCGGCCCACGTCGTGGAATTCGTCTAGTCTACAATGAGCAGTTCTTC. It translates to CASGPRRGIRLVYNEQFF.

The CDR3, as DNA: TGCGCCAGCAGCCAAGACGGGGGACAGGGCGAAATAATAAACACTGAAGCTTTCTTT. The encoded protein is CASSQDGGQGEIINTEAFF. The V call is TRBV4-3, the J call TRBJ1-1, with 9 nucleotides matching TRBD1. The V segment lost 0 bases and the J segment 2 bases; nucleotides outside the gene matches: 13. Germline assignment: CDR1 LGHNA and CDR2 YSLEER. The CDR3 extends over 19 amino acids.

The CDR3 region has the DNA TGTGCCAGCAGTCCCGACAGCTTGAACACTGAAGCTTTCTTT. This codes for CASSPDSLNTEAFF. V and J are TRBV2 and TRBJ1-1, with D maybe TRBD1 (5 bases). With 5 bases removed from V and 0 bases from J, the gap between germline ends came to 10 bases. Per germline, CDR1 SNHLY and CDR2 FYNNEI. The CDR3 consists of 14 residues.

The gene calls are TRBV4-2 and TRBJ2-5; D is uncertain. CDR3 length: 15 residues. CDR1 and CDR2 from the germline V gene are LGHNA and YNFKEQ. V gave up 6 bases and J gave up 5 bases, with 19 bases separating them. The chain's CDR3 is CASRQKIDPRETQYF. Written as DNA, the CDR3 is TGTGCCAGCAGACAAAAAATTGATCCTAGGGAGACCCAGTACTTC.